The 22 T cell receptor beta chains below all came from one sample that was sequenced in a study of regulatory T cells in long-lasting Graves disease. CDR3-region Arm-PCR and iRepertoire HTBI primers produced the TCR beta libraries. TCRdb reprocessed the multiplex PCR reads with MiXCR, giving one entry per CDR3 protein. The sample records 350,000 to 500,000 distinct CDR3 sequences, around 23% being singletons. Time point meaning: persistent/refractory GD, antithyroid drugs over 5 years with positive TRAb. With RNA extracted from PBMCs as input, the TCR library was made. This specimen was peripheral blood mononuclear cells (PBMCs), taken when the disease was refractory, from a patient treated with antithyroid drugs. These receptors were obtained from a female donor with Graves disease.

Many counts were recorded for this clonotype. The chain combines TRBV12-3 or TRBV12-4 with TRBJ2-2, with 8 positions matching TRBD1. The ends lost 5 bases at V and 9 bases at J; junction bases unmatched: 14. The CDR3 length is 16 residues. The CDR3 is CASSTTRGPTSRELFF. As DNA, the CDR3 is TGTGCCAGCAGTACTACCAGGGGGCCCACCTCTCGGGAGCTGTTTTTT.

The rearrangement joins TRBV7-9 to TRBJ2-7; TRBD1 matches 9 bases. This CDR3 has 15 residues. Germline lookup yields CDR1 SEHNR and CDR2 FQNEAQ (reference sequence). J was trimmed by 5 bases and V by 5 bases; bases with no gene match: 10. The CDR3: CASSPGAGQGHEQYF. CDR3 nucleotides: TGTGCCAGCAGCCCCGGAGCGGGACAGGGTCACGAGCAGTACTTC.

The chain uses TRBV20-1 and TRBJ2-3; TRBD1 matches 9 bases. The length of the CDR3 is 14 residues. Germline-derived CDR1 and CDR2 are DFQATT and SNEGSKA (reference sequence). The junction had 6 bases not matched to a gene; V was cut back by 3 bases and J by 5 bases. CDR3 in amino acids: CSARRGQGVDTQYF. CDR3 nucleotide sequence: TGCAGTGCTAGGCGGGGACAGGGTGTAGATACGCAGTATTTT.

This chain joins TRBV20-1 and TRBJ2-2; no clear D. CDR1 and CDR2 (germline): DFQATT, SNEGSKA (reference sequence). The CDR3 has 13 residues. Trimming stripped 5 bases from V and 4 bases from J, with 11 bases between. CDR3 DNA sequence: TGCAGTGCTTTAATGACAAGCACCGGGGAGCTGTTTTTT. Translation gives CSALMTSTGELFF.

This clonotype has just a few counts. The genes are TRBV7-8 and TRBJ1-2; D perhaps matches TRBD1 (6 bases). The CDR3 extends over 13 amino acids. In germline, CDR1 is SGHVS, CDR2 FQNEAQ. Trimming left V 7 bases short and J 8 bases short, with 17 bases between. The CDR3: CASTSLGGGGYTF. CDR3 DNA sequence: TGTGCCAGCACCTCGTTAGGGGGAGGCGGCTACACCTTC.

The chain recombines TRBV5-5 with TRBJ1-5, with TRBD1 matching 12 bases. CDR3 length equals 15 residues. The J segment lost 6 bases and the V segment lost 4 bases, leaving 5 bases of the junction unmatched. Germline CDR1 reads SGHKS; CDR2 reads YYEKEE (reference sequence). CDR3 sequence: CASSMGQGAGQPQHF. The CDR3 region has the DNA TGTGCCAGCAGCATGGGACAGGGGGCAGGTCAGCCCCAGCATTTT.

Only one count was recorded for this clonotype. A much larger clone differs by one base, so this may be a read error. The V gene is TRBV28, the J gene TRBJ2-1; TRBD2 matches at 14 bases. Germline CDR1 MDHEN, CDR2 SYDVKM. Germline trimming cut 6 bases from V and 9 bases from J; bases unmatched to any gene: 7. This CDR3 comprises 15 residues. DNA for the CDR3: TGTGCCAGCAGGAGACTAGCGGGAGGGGGGGTTGAGCAGTTCTTC. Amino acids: CASRRLAGGGVEQFF.

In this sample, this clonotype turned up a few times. CDR3 nucleotide sequence: TGTGCCAGCAGCAAAGGAGCGGGAGCAACCTCCTACGAGCAGTACTTC. Its translation is CASSKGAGATSYEQYF. The V gene is TRBV3-1, the J gene TRBJ2-7; TRBD2 matches 8 bases. CDR1 LGHDT and CDR2 YNNKEL come from the germline V gene (reference sequence). The CDR3 has 16 residues. Trimming removed 5 bases from V and 0 bases from J; junction bases left unmatched: 9.

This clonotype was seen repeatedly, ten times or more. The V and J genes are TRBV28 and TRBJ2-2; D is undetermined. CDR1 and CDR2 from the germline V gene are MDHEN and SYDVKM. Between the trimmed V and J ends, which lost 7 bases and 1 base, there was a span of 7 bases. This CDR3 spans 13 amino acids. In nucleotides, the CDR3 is TGTGCCAGCATCCCAGGGAACACCGGGGAGCTGTTTTTT. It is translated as CASIPGNTGELFF. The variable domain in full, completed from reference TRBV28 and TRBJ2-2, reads DVKVTQSSRYLVKRTGEKVFLECVQDMDHENMFWYRQDPGLGLRLIYFSYDVKMKEKGDIPEGYSVSREKKERFSLILESASTNQTSMYLCASIPGNTGELFFGEGSRLTVL.

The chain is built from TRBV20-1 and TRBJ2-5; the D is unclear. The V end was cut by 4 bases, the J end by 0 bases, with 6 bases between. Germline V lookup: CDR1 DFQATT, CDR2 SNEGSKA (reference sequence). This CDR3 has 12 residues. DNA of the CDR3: TGCAGTGCTACTCAGAACCAAGAGACCCAGTACTTC. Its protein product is CSATQNQETQYF.

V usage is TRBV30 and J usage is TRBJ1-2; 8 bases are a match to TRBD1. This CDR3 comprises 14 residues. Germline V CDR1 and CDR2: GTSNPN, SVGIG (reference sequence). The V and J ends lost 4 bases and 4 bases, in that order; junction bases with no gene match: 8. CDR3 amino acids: CAWNGRGLGYGYTF. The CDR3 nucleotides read TGTGCCTGGAATGGCAGGGGGCTTGGCTATGGCTACACCTTC.

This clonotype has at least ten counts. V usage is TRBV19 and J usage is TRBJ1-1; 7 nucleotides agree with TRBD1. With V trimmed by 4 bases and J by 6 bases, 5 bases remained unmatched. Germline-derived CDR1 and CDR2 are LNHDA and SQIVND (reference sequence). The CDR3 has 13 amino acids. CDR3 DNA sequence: TGTGCCAGTAGTACCAGGGGGTTTGCTGAAGCTTTCTTT. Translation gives CASSTRGFAEAFF.

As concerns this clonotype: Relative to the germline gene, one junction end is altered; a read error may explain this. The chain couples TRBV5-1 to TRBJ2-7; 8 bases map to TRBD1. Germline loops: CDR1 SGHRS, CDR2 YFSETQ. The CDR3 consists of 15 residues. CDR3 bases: TGTGCCAGCAGCAACGGGACAGGCTTTACCTACGAGCAGTACTTC. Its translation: CASSNGTGFTYEQYF.

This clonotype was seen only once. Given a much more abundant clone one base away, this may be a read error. This CDR3 reads CASGTSGGRTGELFF. In DNA, the CDR3 is TGTGCCAGTGGGACTAGCGGAGGGCGGACCGGGGAGCTGTTTTTT. This rearrangement joins TRBV2 to TRBJ2-2; 11 nucleotides align to TRBD2. Trimming at V came to 9 bases and at J to 5 bases, leaving 8 bases not matched to a gene. Per the germline V gene, CDR1 is SNHLY and CDR2 is FYNNEI. This CDR3 comprises 15 residues.

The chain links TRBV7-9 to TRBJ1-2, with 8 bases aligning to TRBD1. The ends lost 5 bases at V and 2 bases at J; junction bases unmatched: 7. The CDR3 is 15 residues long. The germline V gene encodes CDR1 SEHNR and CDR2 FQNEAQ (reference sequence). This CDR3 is CASSLTGEPNYGYTF. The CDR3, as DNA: TGTGCCAGCAGCCTGACAGGGGAACCGAACTATGGCTACACCTTC.

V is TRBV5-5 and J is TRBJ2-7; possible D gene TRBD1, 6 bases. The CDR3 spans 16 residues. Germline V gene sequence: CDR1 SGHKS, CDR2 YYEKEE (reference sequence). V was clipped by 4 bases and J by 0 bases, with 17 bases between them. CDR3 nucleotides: TGTGCCAGCAGCGGTGGGGGACACGTCGACTCCTACGAGCAGTACTTC. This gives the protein CASSGGGHVDSYEQYF. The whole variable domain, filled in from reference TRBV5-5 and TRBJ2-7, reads DAGVTQSPTHLIKTRGQQVTLRCSPISGHKSVSWYQQVLGQGPQFIFQYYEKEERGRGNFPDRFSARQFPNYSSELNVNALLLGDSALYLCASSGGGHVDSYEQYFGPGTRLTVT.

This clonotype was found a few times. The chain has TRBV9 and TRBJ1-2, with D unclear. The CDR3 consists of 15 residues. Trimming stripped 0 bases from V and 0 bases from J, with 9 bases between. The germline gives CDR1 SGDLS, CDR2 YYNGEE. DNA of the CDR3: TGTGCCAGCAGCGTAGATCAGACCCCTAACTATGGCTACACCTTC. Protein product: CASSVDQTPNYGYTF.

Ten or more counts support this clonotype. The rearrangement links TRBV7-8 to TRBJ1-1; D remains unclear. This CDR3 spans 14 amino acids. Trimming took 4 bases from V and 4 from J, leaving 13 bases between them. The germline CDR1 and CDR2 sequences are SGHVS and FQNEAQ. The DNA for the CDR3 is TGTGCCAGCAGCTCGGAGGGCTGGGGCACTGAAGCTTTCTTT. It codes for CASSSEGWGTEAFF.

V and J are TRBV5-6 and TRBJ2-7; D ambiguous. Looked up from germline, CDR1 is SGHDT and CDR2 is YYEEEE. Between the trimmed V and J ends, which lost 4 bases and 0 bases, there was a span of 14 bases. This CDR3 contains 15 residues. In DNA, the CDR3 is TGTGCCAGCAGCCGAGGACCTCTAAGCTCCTACGAGCAGTACTTC. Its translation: CASSRGPLSSYEQYF.

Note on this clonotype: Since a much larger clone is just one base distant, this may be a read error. In DNA, the CDR3 is TGTGCCTTTCTCAGCGGGACGAACACCGGGAAGCTGTTTTTT. This gives the protein CAFLSGTNTGKLFF. This chain joins TRBV30 and TRBJ2-2; 7 nucleotides match TRBD2. The length of the CDR3 is 14 residues. Germline assignment: CDR1 GTSNPN and CDR2 SVGIG (reference sequence).

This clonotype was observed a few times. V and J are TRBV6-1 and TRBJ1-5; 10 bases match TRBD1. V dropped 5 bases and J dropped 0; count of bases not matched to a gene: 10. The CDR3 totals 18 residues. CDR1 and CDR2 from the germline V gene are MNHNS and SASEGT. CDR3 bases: TGTGCCAGCAGTCGATCCGGGACAGGGGCCCATAGCAATCAGCCCCAGCATTTT. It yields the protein CASSRSGTGAHSNQPQHF.

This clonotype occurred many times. CDR3 bases: TGTGCCAGCAGTAAACAGGGGGCGACCACCGAAAAACTGTTTTTT. Amino acid sequence: CASSKQGATTEKLFF. The chain couples TRBV12-3 or TRBV12-4 to TRBJ1-4; TRBD1 matches at 9 bases. With V trimmed by 5 bases and J by 8 bases, 9 bases remained unmatched. The CDR3 is 15 residues long.